This entry features one T cell receptor beta chain sequence. Its antigen is not known. This record comes from a study of beta chain features in type 1 diabetes. General study results and limits: When Type 1 diabetes patients were examined, their TCRB CDR3s proved moderately but significantly shorter in all four CD4+ subsets.

With 1 base removed from V and 1 base from J, the gap between germline ends came to 7 bases. The CDR3 consists of 14 residues. Germline CDR1 reads SGHTA; CDR2 reads FQGNSA. Of the isolated RNA, all was reverse transcribed, and so the sequenced material was expressed TCRB transcripts. Clones were read by immunoSEQ multiplex PCR, and TCRdb kept only the in-frame ones, dropping some. The sample contains about 400,000 clones, over 10% of which appear only once. This sequence originates from a woman under 30 with type 1 diabetes. Material for sequencing was naive CD4+ T cells from blood. The gene calls are TRBV7-2 and TRBJ1-1, with D possibly TRBD1 on 6 matching bases. The CDR3 spells CASSLGTENTEAFF. As DNA, the CDR3 is TGTGCCAGCAGCTTAGGGACAGAGAACACTGAAGCTTTCTTT.